These T cell receptor beta chains were read from a single sample in a study of blood T cells in healthy people across ages. TCRdb ran MiXCR on the 5' RACE reads and lists one entry per CDR3 protein. Of 500,000 to 650,000 distinct CDR3 sequences listed, about 25% were seen once; the top ten hold approximately 3.3%. These same data were also listed under a study on T cells of mothers and their children.

The sample comprised blood. These receptors were collected from a boy between 2 and 10 years old in good health. CDR3s include the opening cysteine and the closing phenylalanine or tryptophan. Fields, in order: V gene, clone size, J gene, D gene, CDR3 length, CDR3 protein, CDR3 DNA. A D gene is named only where the DNA matches it firmly. Clone size appears in some rows only: once, few, many, or a class for an expanded clone.

V gene: TRBV2; clone size: .; J gene: TRBJ1-5; D gene: .; CDR3 length: 14; CDR3 protein: CASSETRAIQPQHF; CDR3 DNA: TGTGCCAGCAGTGAAACGAGGGCGATTCAGCCCCAGCATTTT
V gene: TRBV3-1; clone size: .; J gene: TRBJ1-5; D gene: .; CDR3 length: 15; CDR3 protein: CASSQDLGLGQPQHF; CDR3 DNA: TGTGCCAGCAGCCAAGATCTGGGGTTAGGTCAGCCCCAGCATTTT
V gene: TRBV24-1; clone size: .; J gene: TRBJ1-2; D gene: TRBD1; CDR3 length: 19; CDR3 protein: CATSEAQGVSADAYYGYTF; CDR3 DNA: TGTGCCACCAGTGAGGCCCAGGGGGTTAGCGCCGATGCTTACTATGGCTACACCTTC
V gene: TRBV6-5; clone size: few; J gene: TRBJ2-5; D gene: .; CDR3 length: 14; CDR3 protein: CASSYRIDESVQYF; CDR3 DNA: TGTGCCAGCAGTTATCGGATAGACGAAAGCGTGCAGTACTTC
V gene: TRBV20-1; clone size: .; J gene: TRBJ1-2; D gene: .; CDR3 length: 11; CDR3 protein: CSASAAYGYTF; CDR3 DNA: TGCAGTGCTAGTGCTGCTTATGGCTACACCTTC
V gene: TRBV28; clone size: few; J gene: TRBJ2-4; D gene: TRBD2; CDR3 length: 16; CDR3 protein: CASSFRLAAAKNIQYF; CDR3 DNA: TGTGCCAGCAGTTTCAGGCTAGCGGCAGCCAAAAACATTCAGTACTTC
V gene: TRBV20-1; clone size: .; J gene: TRBJ2-2; D gene: .; CDR3 length: 14; CDR3 protein: CSASAAGRTGELFF; CDR3 DNA: TGCAGTGCTAGTGCGGCAGGGCGAACCGGGGAGCTGTTTTTT
V gene: TRBV18; clone size: .; J gene: TRBJ2-7; D gene: TRBD1; CDR3 length: 15; CDR3 protein: CASSTPGQGINEQYF; CDR3 DNA: TGTGCCAGCTCAACACCGGGACAGGGGATCAACGAGCAGTACTTC
V gene: TRBV7-8; clone size: few; J gene: TRBJ2-2; D gene: .; CDR3 length: 15; CDR3 protein: CASSLEAGADGELFF; CDR3 DNA: TGTGCCAGCAGCTTAGAGGCGGGGGCGGACGGGGAGCTGTTTTTT
V gene: TRBV15; clone size: .; J gene: TRBJ2-1; D gene: TRBD2; CDR3 length: 16; CDR3 protein: CATSRLAGDIYNEQFF; CDR3 DNA: TGTGCCACCAGCAGGTTAGCGGGAGATATCTACAATGAGCAGTTCTTC
V gene: TRBV20-1; clone size: once; J gene: TRBJ2-5; D gene: .; CDR3 length: 18; CDR3 protein: CSVGTGRSGRSAMETLYF; CDR3 DNA: TGCAGTGTGGGTACAGGGCGCTCCGGGAGGTCCGCAATGGAGACCCTGTACTTC
V gene: TRBV20-1; clone size: few; J gene: TRBJ1-5; D gene: .; CDR3 length: 14; CDR3 protein: CSAQERGGDQPQHF; CDR3 DNA: TGCAGTGCTCAGGAGAGGGGTGGGGATCAGCCCCAGCATTTT
V gene: TRBV15; clone size: .; J gene: TRBJ1-1; D gene: TRBD1; CDR3 length: 15; CDR3 protein: CATSRGQGLATEAFF; CDR3 DNA: TGTGCCACCAGCAGAGGACAGGGACTGGCCACTGAAGCTTTCTTT
V gene: TRBV6-6; clone size: many; J gene: TRBJ2-7; D gene: .; CDR3 length: 12; CDR3 protein: CASSTPGNEQYF; CDR3 DNA: TGTGCCAGCAGTACCCCGGGTAACGAGCAGTACTTC
V gene: TRBV6-4; clone size: many; J gene: TRBJ1-1; D gene: .; CDR3 length: 13; CDR3 protein: CASSRGSNTEAFF; CDR3 DNA: TGTGCCAGCAGCAGGGGTTCGAACACTGAAGCTTTCTTT
V gene: TRBV7-8; clone size: .; J gene: TRBJ2-3; D gene: TRBD2; CDR3 length: 15; CDR3 protein: CASTRGVAGEDTQYF; CDR3 DNA: TGTGCCAGCACCCGAGGGGTAGCGGGAGAGGATACGCAGTATTTT
V gene: TRBV11-3; clone size: .; J gene: TRBJ2-7; D gene: .; CDR3 length: 16; CDR3 protein: CASSSRKEQSSYEQYF; CDR3 DNA: TGTGCCAGCAGCTCCCGTAAGGAACAGAGCTCCTACGAGCAGTACTTC